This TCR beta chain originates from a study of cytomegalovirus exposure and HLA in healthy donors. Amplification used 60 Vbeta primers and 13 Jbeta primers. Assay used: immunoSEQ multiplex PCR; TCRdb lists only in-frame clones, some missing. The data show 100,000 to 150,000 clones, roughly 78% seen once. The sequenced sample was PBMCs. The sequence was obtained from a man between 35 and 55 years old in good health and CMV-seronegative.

The CDR3 loop is CSVPAGGGETQYF. CDR3 nucleotide sequence: TGCAGCGTTCCCGCGGGGGGCGGAGAGACCCAGTACTTC. This chain joins TRBV29-1 and TRBJ2-5; 8 nucleotides agree with TRBD2. Germline-derived CDR1 and CDR2 are SQVTM and ANQGSEA. The CDR3 has 13 residues. Trimming took 5 bases from V and 4 from J; bases not matched to a gene: 6.